Described below is a single T cell receptor beta chain sequence and its context. The antigen is unknown. These data come from a study of shared clonotypes between healthy human individuals. The wider study: Each donor's CD8 memory used one plate, CD8 naive two, each CD4 subset three. Study observations and caveats: Measured sharing among donors was expected to vary with sequencing depth.

The CDR3 has 15 residues. V lost 4 bases, J lost 4 bases, and 2 bases stayed unmatched. Germline loops: CDR1 MNHEY, CDR2 SVGAGI. The protocol was immunoSEQ multiplex PCR, while the TCRdb copy is restricted to in-frame clones and leaves out a portion. The data contain approximately 97,000 clones, 67% of them singletons. This receptor was identified in a man aged 25 to 40 in good health. The source material was memory CD8+ T cells sorted from blood. Indicated subset: CD45RO+ cells pooled with CCR7-negative TemRA cells. The chain joins TRBV6-5 to TRBJ2-3; 13 nucleotides match TRBD2. The CDR3 loop reads CASSWTSGSPDTQYF. CDR3 bases: TGTGCCAGCAGTTGGACTAGCGGGAGCCCAGATACGCAGTATTTT.